The clone carrying this T cell receptor (beta chain) has a count of ten or more. Its cognate antigen is unknown. This specimen belongs to a study of T cells in Graves' hyperthyroidism and ophthalmopathy. Study results and limitations: Model predictions of ophthalmopathy came a median around 6.5 months before onset. Ophthalmopathy could be told apart from stable hyperthyroidism with a 13 V-J model. Expanded thyroid clonotypes (above 0.001) were mostly also found in blood.

Pregnant or lactating patients were excluded, as were those with uncontrolled infection or other autoimmune disease. The CDR3 is 10 amino acids. V shed 5 bases and J shed 3 bases, with 1 base lying between them. Germline CDR1 is MNHEY and CDR2 is SVGEGT. The TCR beta CDR3 regions underwent amplification using RNA transcripts as the source. Researchers ran a first-round RT-PCR on the TCR CDR3 using the HTBI primer set. TCRdb reprocessed the multiplex PCR reads via MiXCR and lists one record per CDR3 protein. This table has hundreds of thousands of distinct CDR3 sequences, over 12% appearing once. The gene calls are TRBV6-2 or TRBV6-3 and TRBJ1-1; D gene unclear. The specimen sequenced was blood. The sequence derives from a middle-aged woman with Graves' ophthalmopathy. CDR3 sequence reads: CASSDTEAFF. Written as DNA, the CDR3 is TGTGCCAGCAGTGACACTGAAGCTTTCTTT.